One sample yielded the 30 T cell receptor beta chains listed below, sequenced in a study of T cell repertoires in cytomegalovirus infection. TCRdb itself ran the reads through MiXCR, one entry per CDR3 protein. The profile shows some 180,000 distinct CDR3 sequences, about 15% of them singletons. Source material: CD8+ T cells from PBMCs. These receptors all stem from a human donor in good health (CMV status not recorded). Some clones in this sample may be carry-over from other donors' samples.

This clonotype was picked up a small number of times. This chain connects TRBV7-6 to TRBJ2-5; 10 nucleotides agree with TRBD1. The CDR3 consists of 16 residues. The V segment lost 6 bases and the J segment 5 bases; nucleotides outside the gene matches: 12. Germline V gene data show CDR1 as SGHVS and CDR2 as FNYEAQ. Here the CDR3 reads CASSFHRDRGGETQYF. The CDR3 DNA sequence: TGTGCCAGCAGTTTTCATCGGGACAGGGGTGGTGAGACCCAGTACTTC.

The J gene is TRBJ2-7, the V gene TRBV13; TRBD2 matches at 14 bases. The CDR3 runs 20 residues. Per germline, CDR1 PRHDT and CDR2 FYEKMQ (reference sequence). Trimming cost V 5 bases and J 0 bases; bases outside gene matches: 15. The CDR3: CASSPSGTSGGRPLSYEQYF. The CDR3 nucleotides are TGTGCCAGCAGCCCATCCGGGACTAGCGGGGGCCGGCCGCTCTCCTACGAGCAGTACTTC.

CDR3 coding DNA: TGCGCCAGCAGCCAAGTTCTCAGCTGGAACACTGAAGCTTTCTTT. It specifies CASSQVLSWNTEAFF. The chain is built from TRBV4-1 and TRBJ1-1; D not resolved. Germline V gene data show CDR1 as MGHRA and CDR2 as YSYEKL. V gave up 1 base and J gave up 1 base, with 10 bases separating them. The CDR3 sequence is 15 residues long.

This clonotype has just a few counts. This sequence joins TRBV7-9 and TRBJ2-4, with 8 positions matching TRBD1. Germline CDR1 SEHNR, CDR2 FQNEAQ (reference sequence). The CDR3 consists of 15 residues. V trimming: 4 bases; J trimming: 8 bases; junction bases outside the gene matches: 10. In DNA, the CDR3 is TGTGCCAGCAGCTCTCCGGGACAGGATTTTGACATTCAGTACTTC. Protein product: CASSSPGQDFDIQYF.

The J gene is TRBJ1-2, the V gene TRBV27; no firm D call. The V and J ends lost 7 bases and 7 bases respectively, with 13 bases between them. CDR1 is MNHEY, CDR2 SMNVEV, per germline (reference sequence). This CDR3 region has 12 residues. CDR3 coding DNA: TGTGCCAGCAAGGGCGCTTTAAGTGGCTACACCTTC. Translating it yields CASKGALSGYTF.

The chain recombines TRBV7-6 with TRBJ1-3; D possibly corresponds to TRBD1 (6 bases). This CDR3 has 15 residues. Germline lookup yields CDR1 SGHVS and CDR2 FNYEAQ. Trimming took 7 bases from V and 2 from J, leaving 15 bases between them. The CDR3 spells CASTAGGPPGNTIYF. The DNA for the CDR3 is TGTGCCAGCACCGCGGGGGGGCCTCCTGGAAACACCATATATTTT.

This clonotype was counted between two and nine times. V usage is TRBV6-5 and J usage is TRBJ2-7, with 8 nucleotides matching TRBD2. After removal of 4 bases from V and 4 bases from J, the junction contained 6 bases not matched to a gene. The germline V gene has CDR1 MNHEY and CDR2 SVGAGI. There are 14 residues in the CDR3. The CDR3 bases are TGTGCCAGCAGTTTGACAGCGGGGGCGTACGAGCAGTACTTC. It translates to CASSLTAGAYEQYF.

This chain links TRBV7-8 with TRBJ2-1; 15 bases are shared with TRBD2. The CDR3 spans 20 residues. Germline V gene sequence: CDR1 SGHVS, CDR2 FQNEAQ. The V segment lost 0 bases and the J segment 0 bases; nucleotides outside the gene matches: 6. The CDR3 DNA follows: TGTGCCAGCAGCTTAGCCCGGACTAGCGGGGGGGAATTCTCCTACAATGAGCAGTTCTTC. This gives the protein CASSLARTSGGEFSYNEQFF.

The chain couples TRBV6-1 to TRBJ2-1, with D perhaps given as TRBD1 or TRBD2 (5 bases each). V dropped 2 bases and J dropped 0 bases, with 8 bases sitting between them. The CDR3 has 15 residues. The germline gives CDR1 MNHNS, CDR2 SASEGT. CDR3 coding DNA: TGTGCCAGCAGTGAATTTGGGGGCTCCTACAATGAGCAGTTCTTC. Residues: CASSEFGGSYNEQFF.

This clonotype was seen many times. The CDR3 loop reads CASSLALWDREAKNIQYF. Here the CDR3 DNA reads TGTGCCAGCAGCTTAGCCCTCTGGGACAGGGAGGCCAAAAACATTCAGTACTTC. The genes are TRBV7-2 and TRBJ2-4; 9 positions agree with TRBD1. The CDR3 extends over 18 amino acids. V lost 0 bases and J lost 1; bases outside the gene matches: 7. Per the germline V gene, CDR1 is SGHTA and CDR2 is FQGNSA.

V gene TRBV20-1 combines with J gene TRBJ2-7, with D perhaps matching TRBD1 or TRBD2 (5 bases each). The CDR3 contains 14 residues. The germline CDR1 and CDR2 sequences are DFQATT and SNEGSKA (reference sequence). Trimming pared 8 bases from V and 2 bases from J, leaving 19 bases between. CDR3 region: CSFKTGPGTYEQYF. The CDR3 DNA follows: TGCAGTTTCAAGACGGGGCCGGGGACCTACGAGCAGTACTTC.

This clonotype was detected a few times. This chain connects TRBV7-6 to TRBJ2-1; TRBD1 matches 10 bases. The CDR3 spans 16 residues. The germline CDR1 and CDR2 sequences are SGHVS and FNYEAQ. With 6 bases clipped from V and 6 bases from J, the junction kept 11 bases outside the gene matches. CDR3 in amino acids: CASSAPGQGILNEQFF. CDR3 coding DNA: TGTGCCAGCAGTGCTCCGGGACAGGGGATTCTCAATGAGCAGTTCTTC.

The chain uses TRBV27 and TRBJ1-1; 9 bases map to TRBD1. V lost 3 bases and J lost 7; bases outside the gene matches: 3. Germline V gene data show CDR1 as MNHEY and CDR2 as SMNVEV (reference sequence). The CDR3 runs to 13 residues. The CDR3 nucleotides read TGTGCCAGCAGTTTTATGGGACAGGGTGAAGCTTTCTTT. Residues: CASSFMGQGEAFF.

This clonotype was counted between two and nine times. The CDR3 nucleotides read TGTGCCAGTAGGCTCCGAACGAACACTGAAGCTTTCTTT. Its protein product is CASRLRTNTEAFF. The chain employs TRBV19 and TRBJ1-1; the D is unclear. CDR1 is LNHDA, CDR2 SQIVND, per germline (reference sequence). Between the trimmed V and J ends, which lost 6 bases and 1 base, there was a span of 9 bases. The CDR3 is made up of 13 amino acids.

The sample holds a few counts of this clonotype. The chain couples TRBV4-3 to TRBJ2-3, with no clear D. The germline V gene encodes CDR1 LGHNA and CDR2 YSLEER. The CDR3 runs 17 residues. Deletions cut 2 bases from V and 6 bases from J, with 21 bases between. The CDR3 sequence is CASSQQASTTERDTQYF. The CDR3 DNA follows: TGCGCCAGCAGCCAACAGGCCTCCACTACGGAACGGGATACGCAGTATTTT.

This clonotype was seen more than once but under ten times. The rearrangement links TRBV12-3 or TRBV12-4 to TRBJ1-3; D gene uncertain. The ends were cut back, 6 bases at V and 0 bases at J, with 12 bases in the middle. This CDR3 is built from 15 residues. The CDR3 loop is CASSPMTYSGNTIYF. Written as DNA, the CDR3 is TGTGCCAGCAGCCCCATGACTTACTCTGGAAACACCATATATTTT.

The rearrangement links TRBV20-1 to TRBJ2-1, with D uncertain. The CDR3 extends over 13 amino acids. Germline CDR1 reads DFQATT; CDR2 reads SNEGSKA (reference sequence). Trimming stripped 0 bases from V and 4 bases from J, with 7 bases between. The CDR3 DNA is TGCAGTGCTAGAGATCCAGCTTACAATGAGCAGTTCTTC. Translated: CSARDPAYNEQFF.

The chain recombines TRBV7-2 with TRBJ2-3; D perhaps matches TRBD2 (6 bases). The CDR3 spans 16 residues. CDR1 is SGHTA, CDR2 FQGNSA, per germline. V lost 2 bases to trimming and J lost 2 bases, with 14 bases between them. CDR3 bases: TGTGCCAGCAGCTTAAGTAGGACTATGGACACAGATACGCAGTATTTT. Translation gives CASSLSRTMDTDTQYF.

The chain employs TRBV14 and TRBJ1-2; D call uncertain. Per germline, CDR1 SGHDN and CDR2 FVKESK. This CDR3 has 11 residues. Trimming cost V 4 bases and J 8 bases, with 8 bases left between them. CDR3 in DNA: TGTGCCAGCAGCCCGGGTGGGGGCTACACCTTC. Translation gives CASSPGGGYTF.

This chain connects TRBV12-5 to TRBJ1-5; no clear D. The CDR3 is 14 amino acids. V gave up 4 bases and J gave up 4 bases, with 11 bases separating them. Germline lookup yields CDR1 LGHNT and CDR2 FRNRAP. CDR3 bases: TGTGCTAGTGGTTCGGCCGGGGAAAATCAGCCCCAGCATTTT. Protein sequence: CASGSAGENQPQHF.

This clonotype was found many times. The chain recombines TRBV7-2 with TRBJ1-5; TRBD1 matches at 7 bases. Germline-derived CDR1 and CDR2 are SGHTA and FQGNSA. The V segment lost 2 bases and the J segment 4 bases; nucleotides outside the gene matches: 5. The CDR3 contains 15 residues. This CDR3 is CASSLNQGVNQPQHF. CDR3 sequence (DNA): TGTGCCAGCAGCTTAAATCAGGGGGTTAATCAGCCCCAGCATTTT.

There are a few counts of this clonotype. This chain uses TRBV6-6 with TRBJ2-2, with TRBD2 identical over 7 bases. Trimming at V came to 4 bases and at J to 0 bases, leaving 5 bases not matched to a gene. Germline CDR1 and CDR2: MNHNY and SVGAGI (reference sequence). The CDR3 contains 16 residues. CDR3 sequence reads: CASSSGLDANTGELFF. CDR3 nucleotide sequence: TGTGCCAGCAGTTCTGGACTAGATGCGAACACCGGGGAGCTGTTTTTT.

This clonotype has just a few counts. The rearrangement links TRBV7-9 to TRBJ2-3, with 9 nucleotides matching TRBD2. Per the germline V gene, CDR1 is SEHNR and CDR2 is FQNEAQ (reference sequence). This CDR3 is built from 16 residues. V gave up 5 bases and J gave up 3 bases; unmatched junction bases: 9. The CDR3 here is CASSPAGGRGTDTQYF. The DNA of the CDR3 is TGTGCCAGCAGCCCCGCGGGGGGGCGCGGAACAGATACGCAGTATTTT.

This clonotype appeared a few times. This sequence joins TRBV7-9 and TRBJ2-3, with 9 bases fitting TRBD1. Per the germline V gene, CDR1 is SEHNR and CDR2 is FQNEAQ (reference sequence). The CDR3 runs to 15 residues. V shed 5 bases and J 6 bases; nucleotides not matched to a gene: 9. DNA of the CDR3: TGTGCCAGCAGCCCACGGGGGACAGGGACCGATACGCAGTATTTT. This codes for CASSPRGTGTDTQYF.

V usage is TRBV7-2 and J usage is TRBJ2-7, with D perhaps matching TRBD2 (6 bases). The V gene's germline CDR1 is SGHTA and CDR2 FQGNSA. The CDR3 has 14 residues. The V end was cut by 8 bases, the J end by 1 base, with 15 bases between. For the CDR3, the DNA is TGTGCCAGCGCTTCTCGGGACTCGTCCTACGAGCAGTACTTC. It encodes CASASRDSSYEQYF.

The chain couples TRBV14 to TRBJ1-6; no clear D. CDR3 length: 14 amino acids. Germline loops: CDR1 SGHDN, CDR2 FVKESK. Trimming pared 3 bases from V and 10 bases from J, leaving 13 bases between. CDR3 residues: CASSQIGVSSPLHF. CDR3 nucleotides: TGTGCCAGCAGCCAGATCGGGGTTAGCTCACCCCTCCACTTT.

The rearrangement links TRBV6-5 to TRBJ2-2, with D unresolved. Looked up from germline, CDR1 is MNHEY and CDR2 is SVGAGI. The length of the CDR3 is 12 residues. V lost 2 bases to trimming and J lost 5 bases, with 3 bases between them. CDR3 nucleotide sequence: TGTGCCAGCAGTTACCATACCGGGGAGCTGTTTTTT. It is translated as CASSYHTGELFF.

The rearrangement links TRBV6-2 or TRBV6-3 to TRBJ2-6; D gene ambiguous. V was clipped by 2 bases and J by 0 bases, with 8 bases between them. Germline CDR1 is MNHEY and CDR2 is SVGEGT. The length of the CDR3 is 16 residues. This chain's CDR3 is CASSYPAGSGANVLTF. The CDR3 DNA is TGTGCCAGCAGTTACCCTGCAGGCTCTGGGGCCAACGTCCTGACTTTC.

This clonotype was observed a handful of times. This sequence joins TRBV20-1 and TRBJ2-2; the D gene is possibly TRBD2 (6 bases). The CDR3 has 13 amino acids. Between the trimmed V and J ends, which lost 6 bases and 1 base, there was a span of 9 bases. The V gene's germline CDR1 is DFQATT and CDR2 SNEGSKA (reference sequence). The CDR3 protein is CSAGLVNTGELFF. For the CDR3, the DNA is TGCAGTGCGGGACTGGTGAACACCGGGGAGCTGTTTTTT.

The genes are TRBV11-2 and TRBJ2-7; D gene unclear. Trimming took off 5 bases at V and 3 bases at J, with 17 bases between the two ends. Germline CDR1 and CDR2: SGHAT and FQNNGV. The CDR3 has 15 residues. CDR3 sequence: CASSGFGQSHYEQYF. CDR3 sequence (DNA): TGTGCCAGCAGCGGGTTCGGCCAGAGCCACTACGAGCAGTACTTC.